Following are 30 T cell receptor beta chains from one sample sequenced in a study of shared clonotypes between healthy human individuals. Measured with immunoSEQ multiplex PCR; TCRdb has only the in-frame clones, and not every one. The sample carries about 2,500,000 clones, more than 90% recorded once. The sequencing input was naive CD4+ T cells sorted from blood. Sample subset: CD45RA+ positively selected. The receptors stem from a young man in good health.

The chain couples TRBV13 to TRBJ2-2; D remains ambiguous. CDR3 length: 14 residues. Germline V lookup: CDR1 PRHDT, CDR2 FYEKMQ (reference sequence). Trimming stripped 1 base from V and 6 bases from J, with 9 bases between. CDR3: CASSLEGYPGELFF. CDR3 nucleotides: TGTGCCAGCAGCTTAGAAGGTTACCCCGGGGAGCTGTTTTTT.

In DNA, the CDR3 is TGTGCCATCAGTGGTGTTCTGTCAGACCGGCGCGAGCAGTACTTC. Protein: CAISGVLSDRREQYF. The rearrangement links TRBV10-3 to TRBJ2-7; D is unresolved. Germline assignment: CDR1 ENHRY and CDR2 SYGVKD. The CDR3 has 15 residues. V was shortened by 4 bases and J by 6 bases, with 19 bases between the two germline ends.

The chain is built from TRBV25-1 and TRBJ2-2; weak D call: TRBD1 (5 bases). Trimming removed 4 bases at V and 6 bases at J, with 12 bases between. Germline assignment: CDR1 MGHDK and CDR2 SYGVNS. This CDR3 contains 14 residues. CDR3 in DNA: TGTGCCAGCAGTGTCCAGGGTATCTCCGGGGAGCTGTTTTTT. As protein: CASSVQGISGELFF.

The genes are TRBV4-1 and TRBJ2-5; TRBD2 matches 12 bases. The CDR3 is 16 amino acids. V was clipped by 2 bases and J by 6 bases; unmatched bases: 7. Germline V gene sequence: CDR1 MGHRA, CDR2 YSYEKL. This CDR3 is CASSQQLAGGRQTQYF. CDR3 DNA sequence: TGCGCCAGCAGCCAACAACTAGCGGGGGGCCGCCAGACCCAGTACTTC.

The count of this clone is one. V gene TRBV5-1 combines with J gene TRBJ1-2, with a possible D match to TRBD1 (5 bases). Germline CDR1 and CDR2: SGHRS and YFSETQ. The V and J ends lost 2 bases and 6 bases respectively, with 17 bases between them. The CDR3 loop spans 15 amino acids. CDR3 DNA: TGCGCCAGCAGCTTTGGACACCTCAGAGGAGATGGCTACACCTTC. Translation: CASSFGHLRGDGYTF.

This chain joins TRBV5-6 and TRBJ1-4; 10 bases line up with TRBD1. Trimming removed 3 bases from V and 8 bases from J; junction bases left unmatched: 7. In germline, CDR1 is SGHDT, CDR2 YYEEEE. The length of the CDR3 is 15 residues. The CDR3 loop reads CASSSTGGAGEKLFF. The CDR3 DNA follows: TGTGCCAGCAGCTCGACAGGGGGCGCAGGGGAAAAACTGTTTTTT.

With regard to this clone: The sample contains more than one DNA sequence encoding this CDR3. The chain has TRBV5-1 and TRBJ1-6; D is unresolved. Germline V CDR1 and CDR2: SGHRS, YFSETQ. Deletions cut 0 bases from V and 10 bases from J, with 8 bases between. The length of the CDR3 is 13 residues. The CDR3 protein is CASSLVGGSPLHF. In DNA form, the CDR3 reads TGCGCCAGCAGCTTGGTAGGTGGGTCACCCCTCCACTTT. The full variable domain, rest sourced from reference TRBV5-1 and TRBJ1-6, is KAGVTQTPRYLIKTRGQQVTLSCSPISGHRSVSWYQQTPGQGLQFLFEYFSETQRNKGNFPGRFSGRQFSNSRSEMNVSTLELGDSALYLCASSLVGGSPLHFGNGTRLTVT.

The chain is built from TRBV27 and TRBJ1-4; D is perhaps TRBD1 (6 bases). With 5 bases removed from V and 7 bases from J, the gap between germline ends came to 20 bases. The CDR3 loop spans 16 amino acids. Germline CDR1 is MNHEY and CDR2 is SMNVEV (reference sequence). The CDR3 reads CASSASTGIRGEKLFF. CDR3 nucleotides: TGTGCCAGCAGTGCGTCCACAGGGATCCGCGGTGAAAAACTGTTTTTT.

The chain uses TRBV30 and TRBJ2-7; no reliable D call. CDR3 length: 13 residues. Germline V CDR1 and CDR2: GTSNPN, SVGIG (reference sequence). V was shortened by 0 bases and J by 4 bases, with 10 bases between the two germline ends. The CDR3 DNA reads TGTGCCTGGAGTGTACAAGTGGGATACGAGCAGTACTTC. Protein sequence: CAWSVQVGYEQYF. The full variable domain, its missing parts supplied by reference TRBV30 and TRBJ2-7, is SQTIHQWPATLVQPVGSPLSLECTVEGTSNPNLYWYRQAAGRGLQLLFYSVGIGQISSEVPQNLSASRPQDRQFILSSKKLLLSDSGFYLCAWSVQVGYEQYFGPGTRLTVT.

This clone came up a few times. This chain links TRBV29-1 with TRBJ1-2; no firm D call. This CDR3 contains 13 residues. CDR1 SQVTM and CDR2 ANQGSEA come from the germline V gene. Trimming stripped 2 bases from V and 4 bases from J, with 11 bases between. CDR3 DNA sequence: TGCAGCGTTGAATCGCGTCTACTCTATGGCTACACCTTC. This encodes CSVESRLLYGYTF.

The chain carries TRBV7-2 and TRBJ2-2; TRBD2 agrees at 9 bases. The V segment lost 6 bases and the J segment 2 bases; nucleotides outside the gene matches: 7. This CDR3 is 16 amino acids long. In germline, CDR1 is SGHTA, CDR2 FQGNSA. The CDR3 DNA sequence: TGTGCCAGCAGTCGAAGACTAGCGGAAAACACCGGGGAGCTGTTTTTT. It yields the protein CASSRRLAENTGELFF.

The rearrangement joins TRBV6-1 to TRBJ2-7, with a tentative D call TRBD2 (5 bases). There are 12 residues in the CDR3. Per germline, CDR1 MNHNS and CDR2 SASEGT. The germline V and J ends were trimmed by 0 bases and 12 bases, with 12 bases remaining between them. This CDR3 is CASSEAEADPYF. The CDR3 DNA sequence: TGTGCCAGCAGTGAAGCGGAGGCAGATCCGTACTTC.

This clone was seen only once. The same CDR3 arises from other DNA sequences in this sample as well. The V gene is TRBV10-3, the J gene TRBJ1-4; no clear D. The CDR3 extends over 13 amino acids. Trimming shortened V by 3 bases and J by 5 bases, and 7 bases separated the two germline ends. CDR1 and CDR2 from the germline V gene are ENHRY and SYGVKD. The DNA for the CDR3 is TGTGCCATCAGTGATGGCGCGAATGAAAAACTGTTTTTT. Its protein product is CAISDGANEKLFF.

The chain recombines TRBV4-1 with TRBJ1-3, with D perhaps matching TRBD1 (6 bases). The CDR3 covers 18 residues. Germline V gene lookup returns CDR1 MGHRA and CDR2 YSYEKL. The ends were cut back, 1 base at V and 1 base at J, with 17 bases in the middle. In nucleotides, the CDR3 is TGCGCCAGCAGCCAAGTTGTCCTGAGGGGGAGTTCTGGAAACACCATATATTTT. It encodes CASSQVVLRGSSGNTIYF.

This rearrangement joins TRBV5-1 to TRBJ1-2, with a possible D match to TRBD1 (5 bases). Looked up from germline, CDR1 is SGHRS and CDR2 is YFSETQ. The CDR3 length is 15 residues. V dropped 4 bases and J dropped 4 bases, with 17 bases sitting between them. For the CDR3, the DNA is TGCGCCAGCAGCACTAACGGGCCTGGGACCTATGGCTACACCTTC. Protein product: CASSTNGPGTYGYTF.

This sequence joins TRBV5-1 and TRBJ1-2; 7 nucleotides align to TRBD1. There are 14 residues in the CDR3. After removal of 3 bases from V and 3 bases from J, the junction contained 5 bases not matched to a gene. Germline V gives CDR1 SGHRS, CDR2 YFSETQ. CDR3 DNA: TGCGCCAGCAGCTGGGACAGCCGAGACTATGGCTACACCTTC. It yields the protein CASSWDSRDYGYTF.

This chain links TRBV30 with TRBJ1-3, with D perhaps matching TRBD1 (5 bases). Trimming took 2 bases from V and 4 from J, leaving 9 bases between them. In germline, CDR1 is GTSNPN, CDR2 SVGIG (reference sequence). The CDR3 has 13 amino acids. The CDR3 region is CAWSQGVGNTIYF. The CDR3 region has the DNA TGTGCCTGGAGTCAAGGGGTCGGAAACACCATATATTTT.

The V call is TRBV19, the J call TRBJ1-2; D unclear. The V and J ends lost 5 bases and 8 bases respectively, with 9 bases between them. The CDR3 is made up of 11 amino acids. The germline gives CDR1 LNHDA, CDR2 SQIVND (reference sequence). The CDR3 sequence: CASSAREGYTF. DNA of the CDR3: TGTGCCAGTAGTGCCCGCGAGGGCTACACCTTC.

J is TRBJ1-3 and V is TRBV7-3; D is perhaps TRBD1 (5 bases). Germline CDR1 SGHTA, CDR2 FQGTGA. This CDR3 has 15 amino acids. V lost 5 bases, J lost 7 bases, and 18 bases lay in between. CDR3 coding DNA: TGTGCCAGCAGCGCGGGACCGCCGATGGGGAACACCATATATTTT. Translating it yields CASSAGPPMGNTIYF. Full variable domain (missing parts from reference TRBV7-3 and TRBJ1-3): GAGVSQTPSNKVTEKGKYVELRCDPISGHTALYWYRQSLGQGPEFLIYFQGTGAADDSGLPNDRFFAVRPEGSVSTLKIQRTERGDSAVYLCASSAGPPMGNTIYFGEGSWLTVV.

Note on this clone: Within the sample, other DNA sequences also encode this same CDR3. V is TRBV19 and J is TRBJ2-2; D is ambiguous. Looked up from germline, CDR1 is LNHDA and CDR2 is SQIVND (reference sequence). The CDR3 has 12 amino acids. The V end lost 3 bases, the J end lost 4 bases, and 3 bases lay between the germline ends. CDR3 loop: CASSMGTGELFF. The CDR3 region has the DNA TGTGCCAGTAGTATGGGCACCGGGGAGCTGTTTTTT.

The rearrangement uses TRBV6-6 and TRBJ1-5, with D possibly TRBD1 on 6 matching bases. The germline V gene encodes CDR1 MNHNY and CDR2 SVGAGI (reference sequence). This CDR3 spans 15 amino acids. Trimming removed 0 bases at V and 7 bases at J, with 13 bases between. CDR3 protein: CASSYSGHWEQPQHF. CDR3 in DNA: TGTGCCAGCAGTTACTCGGGACATTGGGAGCAGCCCCAGCATTTT.

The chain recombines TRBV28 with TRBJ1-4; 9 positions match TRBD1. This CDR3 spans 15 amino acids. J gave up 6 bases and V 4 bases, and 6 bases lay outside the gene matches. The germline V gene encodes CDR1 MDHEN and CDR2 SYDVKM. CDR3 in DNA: TGTGCCAGCAGTTCGGAGGGACAGGGCCATGAAAAACTGTTTTTT. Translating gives CASSSEGQGHEKLFF.

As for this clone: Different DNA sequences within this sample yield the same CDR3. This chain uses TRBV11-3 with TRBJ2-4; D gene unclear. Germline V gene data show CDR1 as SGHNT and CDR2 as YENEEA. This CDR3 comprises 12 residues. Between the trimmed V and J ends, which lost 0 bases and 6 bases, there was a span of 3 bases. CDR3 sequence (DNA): TGTGCCAGCAGCTTAGATGGAAACATTCAGTACTTC. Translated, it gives CASSLDGNIQYF.

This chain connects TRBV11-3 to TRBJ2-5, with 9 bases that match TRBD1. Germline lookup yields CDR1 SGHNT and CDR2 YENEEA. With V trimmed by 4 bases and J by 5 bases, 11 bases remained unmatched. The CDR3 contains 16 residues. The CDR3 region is CASSSFGGQGSETQYF. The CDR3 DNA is TGTGCCAGCAGCTCCTTTGGAGGACAGGGGTCTGAGACCCAGTACTTC.

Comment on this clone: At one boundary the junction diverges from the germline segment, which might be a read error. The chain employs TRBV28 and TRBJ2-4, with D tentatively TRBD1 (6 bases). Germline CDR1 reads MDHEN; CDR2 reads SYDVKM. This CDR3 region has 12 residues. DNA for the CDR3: TGTGCCAGCAGGAAAACCGGGACACCTCCGGTCTTC. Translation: CASRKTGTPPVF.

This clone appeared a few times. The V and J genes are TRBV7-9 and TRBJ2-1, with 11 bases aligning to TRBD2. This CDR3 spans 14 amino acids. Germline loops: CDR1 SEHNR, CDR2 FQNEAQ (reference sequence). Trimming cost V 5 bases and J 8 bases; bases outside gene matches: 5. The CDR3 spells CASSLGLAGYEQFF. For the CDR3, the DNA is TGTGCCAGCAGCCTTGGACTAGCGGGCTATGAGCAGTTCTTC.

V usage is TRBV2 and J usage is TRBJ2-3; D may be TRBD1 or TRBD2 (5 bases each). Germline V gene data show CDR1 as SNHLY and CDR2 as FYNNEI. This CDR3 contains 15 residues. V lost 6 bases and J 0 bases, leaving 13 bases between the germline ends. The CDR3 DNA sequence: TGTGCCAGCAGAAAAGGGGACCTTAGCACAGATACGCAGTATTTT. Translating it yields CASRKGDLSTDTQYF.

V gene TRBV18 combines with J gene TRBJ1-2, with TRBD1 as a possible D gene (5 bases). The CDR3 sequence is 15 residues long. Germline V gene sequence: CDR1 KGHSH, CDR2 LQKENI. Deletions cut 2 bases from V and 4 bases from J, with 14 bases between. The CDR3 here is CASSPEAAGGYGYTF. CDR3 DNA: TGTGCCAGCTCACCAGAGGCAGCCGGGGGCTATGGCTACACCTTC.

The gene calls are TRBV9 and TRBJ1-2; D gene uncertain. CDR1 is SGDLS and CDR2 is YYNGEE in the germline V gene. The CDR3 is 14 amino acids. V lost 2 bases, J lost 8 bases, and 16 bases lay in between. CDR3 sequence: CASSVAGLLSGYTF. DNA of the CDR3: TGTGCCAGCAGCGTGGCGGGGTTACTATCGGGCTACACCTTC.

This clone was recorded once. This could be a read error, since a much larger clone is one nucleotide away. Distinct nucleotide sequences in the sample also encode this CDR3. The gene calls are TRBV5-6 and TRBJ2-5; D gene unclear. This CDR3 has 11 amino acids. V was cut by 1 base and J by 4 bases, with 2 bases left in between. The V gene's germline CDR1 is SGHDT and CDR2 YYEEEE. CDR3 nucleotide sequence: TGTGCCAGCAGCTTGCGAGAGACCCAGTACTTC. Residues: CASSLRETQYF.